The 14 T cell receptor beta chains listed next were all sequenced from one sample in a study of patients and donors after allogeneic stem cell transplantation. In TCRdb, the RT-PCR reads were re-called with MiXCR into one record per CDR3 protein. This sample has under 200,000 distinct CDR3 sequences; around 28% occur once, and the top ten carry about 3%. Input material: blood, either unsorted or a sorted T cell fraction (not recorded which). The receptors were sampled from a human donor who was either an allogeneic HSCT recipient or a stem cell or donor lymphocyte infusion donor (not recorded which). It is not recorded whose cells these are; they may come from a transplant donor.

The CDR3 DNA reads TGTGCCAGCAGCCGAGCGGGAGGGCCCATCGGGGAGCTGTTTTTT. This gives the protein CASSRAGGPIGELFF. This chain joins TRBV6-5 and TRBJ2-2; 10 nucleotides agree with TRBD2. V dropped 6 bases and J dropped 7; count of bases not matched to a gene: 8. There are 15 residues in the CDR3. Per the germline V gene, CDR1 is MNHEY and CDR2 is SVGAGI.

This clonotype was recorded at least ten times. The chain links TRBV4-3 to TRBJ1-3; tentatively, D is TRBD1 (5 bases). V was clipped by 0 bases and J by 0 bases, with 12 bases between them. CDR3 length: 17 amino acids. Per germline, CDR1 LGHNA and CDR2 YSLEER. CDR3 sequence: CASSQEYTGSSGNTIYF. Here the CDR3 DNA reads TGCGCCAGCAGCCAAGAATATACAGGCTCCTCTGGAAACACCATATATTTT.

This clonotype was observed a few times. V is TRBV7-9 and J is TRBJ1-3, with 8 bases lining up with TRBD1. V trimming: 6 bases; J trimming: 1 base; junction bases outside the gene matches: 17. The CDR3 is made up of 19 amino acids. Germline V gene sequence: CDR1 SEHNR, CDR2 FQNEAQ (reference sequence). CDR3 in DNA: TGTGCCAGCAGGGGGCCGGGACAGGTTCCAGCTGGGTCTGGAAACACCATATATTTT. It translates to CASRGPGQVPAGSGNTIYF.

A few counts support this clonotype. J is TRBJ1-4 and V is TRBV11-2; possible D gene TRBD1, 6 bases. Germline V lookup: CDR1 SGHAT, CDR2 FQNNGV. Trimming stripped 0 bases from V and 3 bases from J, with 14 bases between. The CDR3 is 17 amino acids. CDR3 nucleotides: TGTGCCAGCAGCTTAGATCCGGACAGCCACCCTAATGAAAAACTGTTTTTT. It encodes CASSLDPDSHPNEKLFF.

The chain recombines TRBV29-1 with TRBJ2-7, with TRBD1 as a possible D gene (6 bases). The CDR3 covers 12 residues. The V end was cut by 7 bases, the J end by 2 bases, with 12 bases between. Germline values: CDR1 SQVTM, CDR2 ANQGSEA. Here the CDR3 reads CSATGSPYEQYF. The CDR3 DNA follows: TGCAGCGCTACAGGGAGTCCCTACGAGCAGTACTTC.

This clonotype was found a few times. CDR3 sequence: CASSPLLAGGPGEQFF. For the CDR3, the DNA is TGTGCCAGCAGTCCCCTACTAGCGGGAGGGCCAGGTGAGCAGTTCTTC. The V call is TRBV6-5, the J call TRBJ2-1; 13 nucleotides agree with TRBD2. Per the germline V gene, CDR1 is MNHEY and CDR2 is SVGAGI. The CDR3 sequence is 16 residues long. J was trimmed by 9 bases and V by 5 bases; bases with no gene match: 10.

CDR3: CASSLLGRNEQFF. The DNA for the CDR3 is TGTGCCAGCAGTTTATTGGGTCGAAATGAGCAGTTCTTC. The chain combines TRBV27 with TRBJ2-1; no reliable D call. The germline V gene has CDR1 MNHEY and CDR2 SMNVEV (reference sequence). Trimming took 1 base from V and 7 from J, leaving 8 bases between them. This CDR3 spans 13 amino acids.

The CDR3 DNA sequence: TGTGCCAGCAGCTCCCTCAGTTCTCCTTATTCACCCCTCCACTTT. This gives the protein CASSSLSSPYSPLHF. The J gene is TRBJ1-6, the V gene TRBV12-3 or TRBV12-4; D gene unclear. Trimming left V 6 bases short and J 8 bases short, with 17 bases between. The CDR3 consists of 15 residues.

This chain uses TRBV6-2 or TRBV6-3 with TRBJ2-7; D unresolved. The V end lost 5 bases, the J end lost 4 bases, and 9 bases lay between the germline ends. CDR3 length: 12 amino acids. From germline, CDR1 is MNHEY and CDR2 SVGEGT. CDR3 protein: CASSNRYYEQYF. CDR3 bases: TGTGCCAGCAGTAACCGTTATTACGAGCAGTACTTC.

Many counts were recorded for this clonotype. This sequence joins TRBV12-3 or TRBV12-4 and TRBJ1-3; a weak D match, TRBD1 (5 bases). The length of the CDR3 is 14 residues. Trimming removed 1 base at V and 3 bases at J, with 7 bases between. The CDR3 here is CASSLEGYGNTIYF. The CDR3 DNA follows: TGTGCCAGCAGTTTAGAGGGGTATGGAAACACCATATATTTT.

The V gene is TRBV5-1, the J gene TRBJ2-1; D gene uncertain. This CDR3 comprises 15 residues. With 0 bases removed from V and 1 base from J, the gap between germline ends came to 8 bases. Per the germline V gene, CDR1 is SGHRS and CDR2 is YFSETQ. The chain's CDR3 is CASSLAFQSYNEQFF. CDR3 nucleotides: TGCGCCAGCAGCTTGGCCTTCCAGTCCTACAATGAGCAGTTCTTC.

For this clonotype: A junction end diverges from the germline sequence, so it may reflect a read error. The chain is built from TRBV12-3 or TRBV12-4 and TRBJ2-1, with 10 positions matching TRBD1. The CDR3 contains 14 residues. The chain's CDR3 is CARSSRDRGNEQFF. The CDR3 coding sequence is TGTGCCAGGAGTTCCCGGGACAGGGGAAATGAGCAGTTCTTC.

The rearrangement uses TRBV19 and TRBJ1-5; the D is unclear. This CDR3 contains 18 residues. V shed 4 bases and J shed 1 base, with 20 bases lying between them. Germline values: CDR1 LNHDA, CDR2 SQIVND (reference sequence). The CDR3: CASSTVYPIMKSNQPQHF. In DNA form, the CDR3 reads TGTGCCAGTAGTACTGTCTACCCGATCATGAAGAGCAATCAGCCCCAGCATTTT. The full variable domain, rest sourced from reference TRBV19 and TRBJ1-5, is DGGITQSPKYLFRKEGQNVTLSCEQNLNHDAMYWYRQDPGQGLRLIYYSQIVNDFQKGDIAEGYSVSREKKESFPLTVTSAQKNPTAFYLCASSTVYPIMKSNQPQHFGDGTRLSIL.

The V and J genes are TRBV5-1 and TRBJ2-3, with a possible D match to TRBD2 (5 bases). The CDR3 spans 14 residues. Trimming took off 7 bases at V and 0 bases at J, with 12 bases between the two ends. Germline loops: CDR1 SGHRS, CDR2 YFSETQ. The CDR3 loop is CASLEGPSTDTQYF. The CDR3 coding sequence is TGCGCCAGCTTAGAGGGCCCTAGCACAGATACGCAGTATTTT.